This TCR beta chain appears in the sequencing data of a study of beta chain features in type 1 diabetes. Expressed TCRB transcripts got sequenced, as all isolated RNA was reverse transcribed. Profiling relied on immunoSEQ multiplex PCR, and the TCRdb table lists in-frame clones only, not all of them. The sample comprises about 350,000 clones, 15% to 20% of which are singletons, and around 0.044% rests with the top ten. The CDR3 is 14 amino acids. Between the trimmed V and J ends, which lost 2 bases and 0 bases, there was a span of 7 bases. CDR1 is KGHSH and CDR2 is LQKENI in the germline V gene. This clonotype was sampled from a woman younger than 35 in good health. This chain joins TRBV18 and TRBJ1-1; D unclear. Sequenced: naive CD4+ T cells from blood. The CDR3 DNA reads as TGTGCCAGCTCACCAGGGCGATTGAACACTGAAGCTTTCTTT. Translation: CASSPGRLNTEAFF.